The text below deals with one T cell receptor (beta chain). The data belong to a study of shared clonotypes between healthy human individuals. The CDR3 loop spans 14 amino acids. Trimming removed 8 bases from V and 0 bases from J, with 11 bases in between. CDR1 is MNHEY and CDR2 is SMNVEV in the germline V gene (reference sequence). Genomic DNA for unsorted samples, which was extracted with the QIAamp DNA Blood Mini kit, came from 85 million to 90 million PBMCs. At the deep level, the assay was run. Some clones are missing from TCRdb's copy, which holds only in-frame ones; the method was immunoSEQ multiplex PCR. The data show around 530,000 clones, with around 80% seen just once and approximately 12% held by the top ten.

The V gene is TRBV27, the J gene TRBJ1-3, with D tentatively TRBD1 (6 bases). This clonotype was sampled from a woman between 40 and 55 years old in good health. Some clones in this sample may be carry-over from other donors' samples. The sample was PBMCs. CDR3 nucleotides: TGTGCCAGCCAGGGGTTAAGCTCTGGAAACACCATATATTTT. Protein sequence: CASQGLSSGNTIYF.